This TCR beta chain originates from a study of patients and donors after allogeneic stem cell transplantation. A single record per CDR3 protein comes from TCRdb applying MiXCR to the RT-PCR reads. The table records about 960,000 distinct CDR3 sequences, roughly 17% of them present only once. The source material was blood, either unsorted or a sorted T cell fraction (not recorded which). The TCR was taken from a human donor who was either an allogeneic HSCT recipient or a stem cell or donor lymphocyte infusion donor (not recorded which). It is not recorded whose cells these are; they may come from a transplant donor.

CDR3 in amino acids: CASSLNPPQTQYF. The CDR3 nucleotides are TGTGCCAGCAGCCTAAACCCGCCCCAGACCCAGTACTTC. This chain joins TRBV5-6 and TRBJ2-5, with D uncertain. This CDR3 region has 13 residues. The germline CDR1 and CDR2 sequences are SGHDT and YYEEEE. With 4 bases removed from V and 6 bases from J, the gap between germline ends came to 13 bases.